This is a list of T cell receptor beta chains from one sample in a study. Each CDR3 protein is one row after TCRdb ran MiXCR on the RT-PCR reads. This sample has fewer than 800,000 distinct CDR3 sequences; approximately 15% occur once, and the top ten carry roughly 3.9%. The sample consisted of memory CD4+ T cells from blood. Source of these receptors: a female donor in good health, serving as a healthy control. The CDR3 runs from the conserved cysteine through the conserved F or W.

V: TRBV20-1
CDR3: CSAAGSGRNEQFF

V: TRBV27
CDR3: CASGGLSNTGELFF

V: TRBV24-1
CDR3: CATSDPGLALVADTQYF

V: TRBV20-1
CDR3: CGRKGRAYEQYF

V: TRBV6-1
CDR3: CASRRGAVDYGYTF

V: TRBV29-1
CDR3: CSVESIGSTEAFF

V: TRBV27
CDR3: CASTPGQGYNEQFF

V: TRBV7-2
CDR3: CASSSTSFREQYF

V: TRBV20-1
CDR3: CSARDSLRGDTQYF

V: TRBV20-1
CDR3: CSAGIITDGYTF

V: TRBV12-3/TRBV12-4
CDR3: CASSHGLAGGIQETQYF

V: TRBV24-1
CDR3: CATSDYRVGNEQFF

V: TRBV6-1
CDR3: CASSESRGRTKNIQYF

V: TRBV12-3/TRBV12-4
CDR3: CASSLRGGEQYF

V: TRBV4-1
CDR3: CASSQEGWGVPNNEQFF

V: TRBV9
CDR3: CASSVEGWQETQYF

V: TRBV29-1
CDR3: CSVVLGVPAYNEQFF

V: TRBV6-6
CDR3: CASSTQGHQPQHF

V: TRBV7-2
CDR3: CASSLQADSPLHF

V: TRBV6-1
CDR3: CASRTSGGLNEQFF

V: TRBV7-9
CDR3: CASSLVGFSQAVAKNIQYF

V: TRBV4-2
CDR3: CASSQDLTSGSTDTQYF

V: TRBV5-1
CDR3: CASSWASGGFYEQYF

V: TRBV29-1
CDR3: CSARGDRTYNEQFF

V: TRBV28
CDR3: CASSDLRPYEQYF

V: TRBV6-2/TRBV6-3
CDR3: CASSPHHGGADEQYF

V: TRBV5-1
CDR3: CASSPLVPRVGEQYF

V: TRBV5-1
CDR3: CASSLRWSSGSSYNEQFF

V: TRBV12-3/TRBV12-4
CDR3: CASSLGGGRMNTEAFF

V: TRBV6-1
CDR3: CASSEQGISQPQHF

V: TRBV5-6
CDR3: CASSFLQGSPLHF

V: TRBV28
CDR3: CASSPDTGANVLTF

V: TRBV5-1
CDR3: CASSRGGQTDGQYF

V: TRBV6-5
CDR3: CASSTGPGQGVVEQYF

V: TRBV7-3
CDR3: CASSPRKQGAHGYTF

V: TRBV20-1
CDR3: CSASGTGGEKLFF

V: TRBV1
CDR3: CTSSAPRGRAEAFF

V: TRBV18
CDR3: CASSPSEQGAAYGYTF

V: TRBV3-1
CDR3: CASSQAVRSSYEQYF

V: TRBV27
CDR3: CASSFNPGGGPTYEQYF

V: TRBV7-2
CDR3: CASSSGLAGETDTQYF

V: TRBV6-1
CDR3: CASSETGQRGIQYF

V: TRBV12-3/TRBV12-4
CDR3: CASSSGRNSNQPQHF